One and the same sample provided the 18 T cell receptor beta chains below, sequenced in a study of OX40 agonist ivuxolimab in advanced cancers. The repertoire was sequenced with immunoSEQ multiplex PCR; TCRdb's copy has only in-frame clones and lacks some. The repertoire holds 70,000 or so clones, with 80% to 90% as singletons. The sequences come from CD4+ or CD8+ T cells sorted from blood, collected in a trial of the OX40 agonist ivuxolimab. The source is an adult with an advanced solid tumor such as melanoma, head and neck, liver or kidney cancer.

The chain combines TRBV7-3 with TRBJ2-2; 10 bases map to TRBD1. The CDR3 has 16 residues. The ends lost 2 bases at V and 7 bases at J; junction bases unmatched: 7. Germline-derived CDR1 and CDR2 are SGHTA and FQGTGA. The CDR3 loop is CASSLGDRGLNGELFF. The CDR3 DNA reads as TGTGCCAGCAGCTTAGGAGACAGGGGGCTAAACGGGGAGCTGTTTTTT.

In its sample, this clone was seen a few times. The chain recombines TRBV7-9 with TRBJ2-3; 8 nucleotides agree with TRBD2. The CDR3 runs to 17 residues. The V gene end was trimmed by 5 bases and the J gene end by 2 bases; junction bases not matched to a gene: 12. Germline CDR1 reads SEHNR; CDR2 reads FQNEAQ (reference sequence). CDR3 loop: CASSLRRASGPTDTQYF. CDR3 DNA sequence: TGTGCCAGCAGCCTCAGGCGGGCTAGCGGGCCCACAGATACGCAGTATTTT. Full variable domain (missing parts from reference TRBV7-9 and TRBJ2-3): DTGVSQNPRHKITKRGQNVTFRCDPISEHNRLYWYRQTLGQGPEFLTYFQNEAQLEKSRLLSDRFSAERPKGSFSTLEIQRTEQGDSAMYLCASSLRRASGPTDTQYFGPGTRLTVL.

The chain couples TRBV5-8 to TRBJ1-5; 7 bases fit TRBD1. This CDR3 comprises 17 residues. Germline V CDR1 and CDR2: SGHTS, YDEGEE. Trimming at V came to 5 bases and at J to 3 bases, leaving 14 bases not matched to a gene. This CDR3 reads CASRPNRGTIFNQPQHF. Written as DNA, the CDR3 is TGTGCCAGCAGGCCTAACAGGGGAACCATATTCAATCAGCCCCAGCATTTT.

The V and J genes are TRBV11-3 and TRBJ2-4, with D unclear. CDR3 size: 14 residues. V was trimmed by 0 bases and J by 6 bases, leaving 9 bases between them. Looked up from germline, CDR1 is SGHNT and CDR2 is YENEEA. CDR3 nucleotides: TGTGCCAGCAGCTTAGATCTAGTCTCAAACATTCAGTACTTC. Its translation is CASSLDLVSNIQYF. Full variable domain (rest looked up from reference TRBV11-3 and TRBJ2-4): EAGVVQSPRYKIIEKKQPVAFWCNPISGHNTLYWYLQNLGQGPELLIRYENEEAVDDSQLPKDRFSAERLKGVDSTLKIQPAELGDSAVYLCASSLDLVSNIQYFGAGTRLSVL.

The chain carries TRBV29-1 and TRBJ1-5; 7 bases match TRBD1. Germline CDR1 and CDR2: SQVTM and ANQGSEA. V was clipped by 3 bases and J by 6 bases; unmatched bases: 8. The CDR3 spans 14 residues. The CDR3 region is CSVEIGGGGQPQHF. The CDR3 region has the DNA TGCAGCGTTGAGATAGGGGGCGGGGGTCAGCCCCAGCATTTT.

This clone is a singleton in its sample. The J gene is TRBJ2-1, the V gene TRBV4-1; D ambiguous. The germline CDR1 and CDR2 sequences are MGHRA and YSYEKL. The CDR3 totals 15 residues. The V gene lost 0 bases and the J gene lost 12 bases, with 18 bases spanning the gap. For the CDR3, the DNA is TGCGCCAGCAGCCAAGATCTGGCTATTCTTGTTCGGCAGTTCTTC. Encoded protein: CASSQDLAILVRQFF.

For the CDR3, the DNA is TGTGCCAGCAGGGCCCTCCGGGACGGCTCCTACGAGCAGTACTTC. This codes for CASRALRDGSYEQYF. The chain is built from TRBV6-1 and TRBJ2-7; either TRBD1 or TRBD2 may supply D (5 bases each). V was pared by 6 bases and J by 0 bases, with 15 bases between. Germline V gene sequence: CDR1 MNHNS, CDR2 SASEGT. The CDR3 is 15 amino acids.

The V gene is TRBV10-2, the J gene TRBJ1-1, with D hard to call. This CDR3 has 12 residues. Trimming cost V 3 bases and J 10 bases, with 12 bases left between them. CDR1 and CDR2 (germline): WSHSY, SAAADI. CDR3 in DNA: TGCGCCAGCAGTGAAGGAAACAGAGGAGCTTTCTTT. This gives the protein CASSEGNRGAFF.

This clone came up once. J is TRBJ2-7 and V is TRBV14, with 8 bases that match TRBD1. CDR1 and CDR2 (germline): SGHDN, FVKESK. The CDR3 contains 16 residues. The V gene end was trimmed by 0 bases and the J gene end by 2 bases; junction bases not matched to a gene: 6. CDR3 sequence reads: CASSQDWGQAAYEQYF. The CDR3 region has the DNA TGTGCCAGCAGCCAAGATTGGGGACAGGCAGCCTACGAGCAGTACTTC. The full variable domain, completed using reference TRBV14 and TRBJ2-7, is EAGVTQFPSHSVIEKGQTVTLRCDPISGHDNLYWYRRVMGKEIKFLLHFVKESKQDESGMPNNRFLAERTGGTYSTLKVQPAELEDSGVYFCASSQDWGQAAYEQYFGPGTRLTVT.

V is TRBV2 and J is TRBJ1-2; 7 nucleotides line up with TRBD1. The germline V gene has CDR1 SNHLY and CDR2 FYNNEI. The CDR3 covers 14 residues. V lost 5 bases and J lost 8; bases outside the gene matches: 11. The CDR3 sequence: CASSSQGGLEGYTF. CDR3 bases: TGTGCCAGCAGTAGTCAGGGGGGGCTGGAGGGCTACACCTTC.

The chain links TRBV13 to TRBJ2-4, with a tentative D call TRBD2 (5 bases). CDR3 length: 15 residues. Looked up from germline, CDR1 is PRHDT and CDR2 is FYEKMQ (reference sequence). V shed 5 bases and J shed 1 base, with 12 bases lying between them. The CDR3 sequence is CASSGRVSAKNIQYF. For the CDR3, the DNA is TGTGCCAGCAGCGGGCGGGTTTCGGCCAAAAACATTCAGTACTTC. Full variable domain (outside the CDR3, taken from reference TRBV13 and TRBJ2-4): AAGVIQSPRHLIKEKRETATLKCYPIPRHDTVYWYQQGPGQDPQFLISFYEKMQSDKGSIPDRFSAQQFSDYHSELNMSSLELGDSALYFCASSGRVSAKNIQYFGAGTRLSVL.

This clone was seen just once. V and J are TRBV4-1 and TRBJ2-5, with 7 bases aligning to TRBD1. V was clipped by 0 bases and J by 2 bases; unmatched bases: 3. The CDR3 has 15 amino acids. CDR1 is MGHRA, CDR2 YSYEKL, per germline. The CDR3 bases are TGCGCCAGCAGCCAAGATTGGGGACAGCAAGAGACCCAGTACTTC. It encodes CASSQDWGQQETQYF.

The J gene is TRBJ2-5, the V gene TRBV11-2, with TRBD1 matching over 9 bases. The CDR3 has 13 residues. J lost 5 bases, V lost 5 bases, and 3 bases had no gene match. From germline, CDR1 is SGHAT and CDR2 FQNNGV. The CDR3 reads CASSRDRVETQYF. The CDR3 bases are TGTGCCAGCAGCCGGGACAGGGTCGAGACCCAGTACTTC.

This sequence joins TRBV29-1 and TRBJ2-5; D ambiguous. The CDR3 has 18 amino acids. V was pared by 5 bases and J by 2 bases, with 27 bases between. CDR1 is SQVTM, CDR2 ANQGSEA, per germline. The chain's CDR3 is CSVRPPPGRAHGQETQYF. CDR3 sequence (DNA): TGCAGCGTTCGGCCCCCCCCCGGTCGGGCGCATGGGCAAGAGACCCAGTACTTC.

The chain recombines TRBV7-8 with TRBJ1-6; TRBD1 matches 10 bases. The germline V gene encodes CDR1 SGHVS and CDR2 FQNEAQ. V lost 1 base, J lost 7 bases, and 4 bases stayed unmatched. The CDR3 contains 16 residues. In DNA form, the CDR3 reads TGTGCCAGCAGCTTAGGACAGGGGGCTTCGAATTCACCCCTCCACTTT. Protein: CASSLGQGASNSPLHF.

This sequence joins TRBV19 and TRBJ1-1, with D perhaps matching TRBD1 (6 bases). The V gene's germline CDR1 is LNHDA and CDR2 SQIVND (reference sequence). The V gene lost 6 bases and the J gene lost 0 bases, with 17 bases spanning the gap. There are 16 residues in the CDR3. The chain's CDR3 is CASSLPGQTLNTEAFF. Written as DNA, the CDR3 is TGTGCCAGTAGCCTCCCTGGACAGACACTGAACACTGAAGCTTTCTTT.

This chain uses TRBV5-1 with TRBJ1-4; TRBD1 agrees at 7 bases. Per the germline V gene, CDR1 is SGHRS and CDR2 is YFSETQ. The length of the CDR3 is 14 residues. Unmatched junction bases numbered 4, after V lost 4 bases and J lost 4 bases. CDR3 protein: CASSLGQHNEKLFF. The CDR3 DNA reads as TGCGCCAGCAGCCTGGGACAGCATAATGAAAAACTGTTTTTT.

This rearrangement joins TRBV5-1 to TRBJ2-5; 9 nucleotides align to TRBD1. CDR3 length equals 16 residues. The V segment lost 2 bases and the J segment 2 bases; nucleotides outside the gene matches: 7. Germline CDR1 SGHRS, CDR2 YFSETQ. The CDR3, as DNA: TGCGCCAGCAGCTTCCCGGGACAGGGTTATCAAGAGACCCAGTACTTC. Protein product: CASSFPGQGYQETQYF.